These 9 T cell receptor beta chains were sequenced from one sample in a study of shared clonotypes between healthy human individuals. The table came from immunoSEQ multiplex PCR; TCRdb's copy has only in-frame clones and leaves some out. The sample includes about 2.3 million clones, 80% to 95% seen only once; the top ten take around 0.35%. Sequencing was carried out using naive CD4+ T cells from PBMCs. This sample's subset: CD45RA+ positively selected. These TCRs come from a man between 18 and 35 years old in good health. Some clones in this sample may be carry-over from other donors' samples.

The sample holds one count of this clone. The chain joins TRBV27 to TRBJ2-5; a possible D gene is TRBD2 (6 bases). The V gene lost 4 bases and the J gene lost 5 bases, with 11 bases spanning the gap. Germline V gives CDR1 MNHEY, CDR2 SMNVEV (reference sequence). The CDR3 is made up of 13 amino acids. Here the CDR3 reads CASSSRAGETQYF. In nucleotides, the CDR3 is TGTGCCAGCAGTTCTCGCGCGGGGGAGACCCAGTACTTC.

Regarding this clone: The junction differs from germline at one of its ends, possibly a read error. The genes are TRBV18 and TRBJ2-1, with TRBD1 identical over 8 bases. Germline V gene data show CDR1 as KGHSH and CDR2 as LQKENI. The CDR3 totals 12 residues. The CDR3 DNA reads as TGTGCCAGCTCACCTCCGGTCGGACAGGGCCTCTTC. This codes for CASSPPVGQGLF.

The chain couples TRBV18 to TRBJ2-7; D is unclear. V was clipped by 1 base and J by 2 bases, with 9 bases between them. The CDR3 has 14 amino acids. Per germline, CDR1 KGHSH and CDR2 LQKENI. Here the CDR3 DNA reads TGTGCCAGCTCACCACTATCGCAAACCTACGAGCAGTACTTC. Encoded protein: CASSPLSQTYEQYF.

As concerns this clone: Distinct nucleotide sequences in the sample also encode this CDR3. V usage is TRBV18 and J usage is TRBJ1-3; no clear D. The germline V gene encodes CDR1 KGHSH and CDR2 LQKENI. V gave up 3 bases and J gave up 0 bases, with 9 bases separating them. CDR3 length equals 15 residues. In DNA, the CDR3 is TGTGCCAGCTCACCGGACCTTAACTCTGGAAACACCATATATTTT. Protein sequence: CASSPDLNSGNTIYF.

The CDR3 reads CASELAGGPETQYF. The CDR3 nucleotides read TGTGCCAGCGAACTAGCGGGAGGTCCGGAGACCCAGTACTTC. V gene TRBV2 combines with J gene TRBJ2-5, with TRBD2 identical over 12 bases. The CDR3 consists of 14 residues. The germline V gene encodes CDR1 SNHLY and CDR2 FYNNEI. V was clipped by 8 bases and J by 5 bases; unmatched bases: 6.

The CDR3 here is CASSIDGGLAGSYEQYF. The CDR3 bases are TGTGCCAGTAGTATAGATGGGGGACTAGCGGGCTCCTACGAGCAGTACTTC. The gene calls are TRBV19 and TRBJ2-7, with TRBD2 identical over 12 bases. The CDR3 runs to 17 residues. The germline V gene has CDR1 LNHDA and CDR2 SQIVND (reference sequence). J lost 0 bases, V lost 0 bases, and 3 bases had no gene match.

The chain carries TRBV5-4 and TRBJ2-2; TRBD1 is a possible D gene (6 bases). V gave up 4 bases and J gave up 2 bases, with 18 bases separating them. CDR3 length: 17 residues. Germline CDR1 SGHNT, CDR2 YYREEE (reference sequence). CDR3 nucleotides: TGTGCCAGCAGCCCTAACACAGGGCCTATAAACACCGGGGAGCTGTTTTTT. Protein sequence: CASSPNTGPINTGELFF.

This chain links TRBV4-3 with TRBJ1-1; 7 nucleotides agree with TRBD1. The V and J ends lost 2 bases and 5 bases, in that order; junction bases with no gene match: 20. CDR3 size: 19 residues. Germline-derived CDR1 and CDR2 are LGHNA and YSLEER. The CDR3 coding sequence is TGCGCCAGCAGCCAAACCGGGACAGCGGGGAGACTTGGTTGGACTGAAGCTTTCTTT. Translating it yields CASSQTGTAGRLGWTEAFF.

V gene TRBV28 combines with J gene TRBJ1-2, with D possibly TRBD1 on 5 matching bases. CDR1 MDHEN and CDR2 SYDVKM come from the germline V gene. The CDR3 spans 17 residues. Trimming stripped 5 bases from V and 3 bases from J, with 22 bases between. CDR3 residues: CASSVPHRQPSDYGYTF. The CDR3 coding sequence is TGTGCCAGCAGTGTTCCGCACCGACAGCCTTCTGACTATGGCTACACCTTC.